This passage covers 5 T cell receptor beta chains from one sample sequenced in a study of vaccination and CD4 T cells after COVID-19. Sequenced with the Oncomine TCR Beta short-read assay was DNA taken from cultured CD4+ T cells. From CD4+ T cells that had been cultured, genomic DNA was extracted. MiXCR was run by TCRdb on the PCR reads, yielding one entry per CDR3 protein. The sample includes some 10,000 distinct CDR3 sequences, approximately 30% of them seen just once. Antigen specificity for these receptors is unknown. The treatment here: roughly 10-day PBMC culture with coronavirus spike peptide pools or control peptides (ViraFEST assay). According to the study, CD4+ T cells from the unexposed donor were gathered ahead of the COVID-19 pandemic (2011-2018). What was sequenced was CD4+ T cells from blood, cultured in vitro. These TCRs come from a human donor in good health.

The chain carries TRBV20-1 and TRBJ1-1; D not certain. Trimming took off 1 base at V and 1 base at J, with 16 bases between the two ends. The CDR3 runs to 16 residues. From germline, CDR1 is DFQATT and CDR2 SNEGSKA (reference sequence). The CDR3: CSARVFLGKRNTEAFF. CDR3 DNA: TGCAGTGCTAGAGTCTTTTTGGGGAAGAGGAACACTGAAGCTTTCTTT.

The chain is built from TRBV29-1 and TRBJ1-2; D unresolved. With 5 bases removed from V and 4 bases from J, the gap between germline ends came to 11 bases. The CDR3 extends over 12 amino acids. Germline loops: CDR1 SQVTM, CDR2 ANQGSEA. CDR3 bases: TGCAGCGTTCGAGGTGACCCCTATGGCTACACCTTC. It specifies CSVRGDPYGYTF.

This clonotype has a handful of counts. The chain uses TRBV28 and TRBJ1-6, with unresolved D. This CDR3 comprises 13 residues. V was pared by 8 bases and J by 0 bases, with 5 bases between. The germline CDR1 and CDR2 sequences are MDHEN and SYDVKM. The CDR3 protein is CASGSSYNSPLHF. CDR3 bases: TGTGCCAGCGGGAGCTCCTATAATTCACCCCTCCACTTT.

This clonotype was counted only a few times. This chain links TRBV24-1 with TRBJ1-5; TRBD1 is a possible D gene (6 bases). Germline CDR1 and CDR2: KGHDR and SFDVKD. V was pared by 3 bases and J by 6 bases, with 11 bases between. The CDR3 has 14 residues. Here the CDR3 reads CATSDSTGSQPQHF. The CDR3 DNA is TGTGCCACCAGTGATAGCACAGGGAGTCAGCCCCAGCATTTT.

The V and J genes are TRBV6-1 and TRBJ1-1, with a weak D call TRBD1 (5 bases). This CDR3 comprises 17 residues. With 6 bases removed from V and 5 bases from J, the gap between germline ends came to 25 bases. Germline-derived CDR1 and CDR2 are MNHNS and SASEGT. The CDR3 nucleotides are TGTGCCAGCAGAGCTGTGTATGGACAAGGCAAGGGGACTGAAGCTTTCTTT. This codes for CASRAVYGQGKGTEAFF.